The clone carrying this T cell receptor (beta chain) is called medium-sized based on its frequency. TRB was amplified by touch-down multiplex PCR, primer pools A and B combined. TCRdb re-called the multiplex PCR reads and catalogs CDR3 proteins one per entry, DNA excluded. This listing includes under 7,500 distinct CDR3 sequences. Approximately 40,000 genome equivalents of blood DNA were amplified for TRB. Germline loops: CDR1 LNHDA, CDR2 SQIVND (reference sequence). The CDR3 is 14 amino acids. The sample belongs to a study of T cell clusters in autoimmune cytopenias. This same sample was also part of a study on T cell repertoires in aging, cancer and after chemotherapy. As that report states: Healthy donor repertoires were recorded over several months to years and showed clear clonal overlap. No conclusions about immunological memory after chemotherapy can be drawn from the repertoire data.

This TCR came from a human donor in good health. This chain connects TRBV19 to TRBJ1-1; the D call of TRBD1 rests on TCRdb alone, since no DNA is present to check it. Source material: peripheral blood. The CDR3 is CASSIAALGGEAFF. The full variable domain, in which reference TRBV19 and TRBJ1-1 provide the parts outside the CDR3, is DGGITQSPKYLFRKEGQNVTLSCEQNLNHDAMYWYRQDPGQGLRLIYYSQIVNDFQKGDIAEGYSVSREKKESFPLTVTSAQKNPTAFYLCASSIAALGGEAFFGQGTRLTVV.